Below, 14 T cell receptor beta chains from the same sample are listed, as sequenced in a study of blood T cell repertoires in COVID-19. Measured with immunoSEQ multiplex PCR; TCRdb has only the in-frame clones, and not every one. The sample lists hundreds of thousands of clones, about nine tenths occurring once. The sample comprised peripheral blood. The receptors originated from a young woman with active or convalescent COVID-19.

This clone has just a few counts. The chain is built from TRBV7-8 and TRBJ2-7; weak D call: TRBD2 (5 bases). The CDR3 runs to 13 residues. V was shortened by 1 base and J by 7 bases, with 11 bases between the two germline ends. Per germline, CDR1 SGHVS and CDR2 FQNEAQ. The CDR3 DNA reads TGTGCCAGCAGCTTAGTGTTCCCGGGGGAGCAGTACTTC. Encoded protein: CASSLVFPGEQYF.

The chain carries TRBV29-1 and TRBJ1-1; 8 nucleotides agree with TRBD1. The V gene end was trimmed by 4 bases and the J gene end by 8 bases; junction bases not matched to a gene: 12. Germline CDR1 is SQVTM and CDR2 is ANQGSEA. The CDR3 runs to 14 residues. The CDR3 loop is CSVGDRLYEREAFF. In nucleotides, the CDR3 is TGCAGCGTTGGGGACAGGCTCTACGAGCGGGAAGCTTTCTTT.

This chain uses TRBV29-1 with TRBJ2-6; 8 bases agree with TRBD2. The CDR3 loop spans 17 amino acids. The germline gives CDR1 SQVTM, CDR2 ANQGSEA. The ends lost 4 bases at V and 1 base at J; junction bases unmatched: 9. CDR3 residues: CSVVWLAGFSGANVLTF. CDR3 nucleotides: TGCAGCGTTGTGTGGTTAGCGGGATTTTCTGGGGCCAACGTCCTGACTTTC.

V and J are TRBV5-4 and TRBJ1-4, with D possibly TRBD1 on 5 matching bases. Per the germline V gene, CDR1 is SGHNT and CDR2 is YYREEE (reference sequence). This CDR3 is built from 16 residues. Trimming pared 0 bases from V and 5 bases from J, leaving 14 bases between. This chain's CDR3 is CASSLGGGQANEKLFF. The CDR3 nucleotides read TGTGCCAGCAGCTTGGGGGGCGGACAAGCAAATGAAAAACTGTTTTTT.

V usage is TRBV4-2 and J usage is TRBJ2-7; D gene uncertain. The V gene's germline CDR1 is LGHNA and CDR2 YNFKEQ. The V gene lost 0 bases and the J gene lost 6 bases, with 12 bases spanning the gap. The CDR3 has 14 residues. This CDR3 is CASSQDTEVVEQYF. The CDR3 coding sequence is TGTGCCAGCAGCCAAGATACTGAGGTCGTCGAGCAGTACTTC.

This chain joins TRBV2 and TRBJ2-7; unclear D gene. The germline CDR1 and CDR2 sequences are SNHLY and FYNNEI. This CDR3 has 13 residues. The ends were cut back, 0 bases at V and 11 bases at J, with 14 bases in the middle. The CDR3 nucleotides are TGTGCCAGCAGTGAAGCGAGTTTAGTAGTGAAGTACTTC. Translation gives CASSEASLVVKYF.

The chain joins TRBV19 to TRBJ1-1; TRBD1 aligns across 7 bases. CDR3 length: 14 amino acids. J lost 2 bases, V lost 8 bases, and 8 bases had no gene match. Per germline, CDR1 LNHDA and CDR2 SQIVND (reference sequence). In nucleotides, the CDR3 is TGTGCCAGTTGTGGGGGACAGCTAAACACTGAAGCTTTCTTT. Protein product: CASCGGQLNTEAFF.

This chain connects TRBV19 to TRBJ1-5; 7 bases are shared with TRBD1. The CDR3 extends over 14 amino acids. V was pared by 4 bases and J by 7 bases, with 7 bases of the junction left unmatched. Germline V gene sequence: CDR1 LNHDA, CDR2 SQIVND (reference sequence). The CDR3 coding sequence is TGTGCCAGTAGTACCACAGGGGCGGGCCAGCCCCAGCATTTT. Translation gives CASSTTGAGQPQHF.

This clone appeared once. The rearrangement joins TRBV18 to TRBJ1-5; TRBD1 agrees at 9 bases. V shed 5 bases and J 3 bases; nucleotides not matched to a gene: 5. This CDR3 is built from 15 residues. CDR1 is KGHSH and CDR2 is LQKENI in the germline V gene. CDR3 bases: TGTGCCAGCTCAATTACAGGGGGCGTCAATCAGCCCCAGCATTTT. Translating gives CASSITGGVNQPQHF.

The CDR3 DNA reads as TGTGCCAGCAGTTCGGTAGTAGGGGGTGAAGCTTTCTTT. It is translated as CASSSVVGGEAFF. This chain connects TRBV27 to TRBJ1-1; tentative D call: TRBD1 (6 bases). Germline values: CDR1 MNHEY, CDR2 SMNVEV (reference sequence). V lost 4 bases and J lost 7, with 13 bases in between. The CDR3 sequence is 13 residues long.

This chain uses TRBV6-5 with TRBJ1-1; possibly TRBD1 for D (5 bases). CDR1 and CDR2 (germline): MNHEY, SVGAGI. CDR3 length equals 12 residues. V lost 4 bases and J lost 9, with 12 bases in between. The CDR3 DNA reads TGTGCCAGCAGTTCCGGGGGGGACCAAGCTTTCTTT. Translated, it gives CASSSGGDQAFF.

The chain joins TRBV19 to TRBJ1-3, with TRBD1 identical over 7 bases. This CDR3 contains 15 residues. J was trimmed by 0 bases and V by 10 bases; bases with no gene match: 9. In germline, CDR1 is LNHDA, CDR2 SQIVND (reference sequence). CDR3 amino acids: CATRDRTSSGNTIYF. The CDR3 DNA reads TGTGCCACCCGGGACAGAACGAGCTCTGGAAACACCATATATTTT.

This chain joins TRBV7-2 and TRBJ2-4; 11 bases fit TRBD2. The V segment lost 8 bases and the J segment 2 bases; nucleotides outside the gene matches: 11. CDR3 length: 17 residues. CDR1 SGHTA and CDR2 FQGNSA come from the germline V gene. The CDR3 sequence is CASGTSGGALTKNIQYF. The CDR3 DNA is TGTGCCAGCGGAACTAGCGGGGGAGCCTTAACCAAAAACATTCAGTACTTC.

This rearrangement joins TRBV11-3 to TRBJ2-7; 12 nucleotides line up with TRBD1. This CDR3 comprises 15 residues. V was clipped by 3 bases and J by 2 bases; unmatched bases: 2. From germline, CDR1 is SGHNT and CDR2 YENEEA. The CDR3 loop reads CASSLGQGATYEQYF. In DNA, the CDR3 is TGTGCCAGCAGCTTGGGACAGGGGGCAACCTACGAGCAGTACTTC.